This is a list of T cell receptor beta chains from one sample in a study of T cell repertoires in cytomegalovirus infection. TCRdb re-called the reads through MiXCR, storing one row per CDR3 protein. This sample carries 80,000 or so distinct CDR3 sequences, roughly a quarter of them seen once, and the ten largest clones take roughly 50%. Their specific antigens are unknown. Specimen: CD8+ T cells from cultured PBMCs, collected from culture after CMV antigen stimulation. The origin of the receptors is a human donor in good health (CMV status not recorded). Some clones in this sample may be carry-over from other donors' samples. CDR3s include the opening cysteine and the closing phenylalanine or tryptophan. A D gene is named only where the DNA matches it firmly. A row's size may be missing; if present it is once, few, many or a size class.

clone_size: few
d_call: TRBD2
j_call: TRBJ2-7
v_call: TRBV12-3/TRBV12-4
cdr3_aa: CASSFLGLAAYEQYF
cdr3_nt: TGTGCCAGCAGTTTTCTTGGACTAGCGGCCTACGAGCAGTACTTC

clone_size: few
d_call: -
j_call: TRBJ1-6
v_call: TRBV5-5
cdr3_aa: CASSLAQSTYNSPLHF
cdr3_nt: TGTGCCAGCAGCTTGGCACAGTCGACGTATAATTCACCCCTCCACTTT

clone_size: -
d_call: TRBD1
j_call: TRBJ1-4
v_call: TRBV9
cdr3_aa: CASSAETGGTNEKLFF
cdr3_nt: TGTGCCAGCAGCGCGGAAACAGGGGGGACTAATGAAAAACTGTTTTTT

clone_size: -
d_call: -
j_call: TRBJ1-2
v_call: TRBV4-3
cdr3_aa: CASSQGVFGGYTF
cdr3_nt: TGCGCCAGCAGCCAAGGGGTGTTCGGGGGCTACACCTTC

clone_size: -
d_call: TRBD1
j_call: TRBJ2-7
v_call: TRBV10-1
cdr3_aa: CASSEGTGNAYEQYF
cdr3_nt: TGCGCCAGCAGTGAGGGGACAGGGAACGCCTACGAGCAGTACTTC

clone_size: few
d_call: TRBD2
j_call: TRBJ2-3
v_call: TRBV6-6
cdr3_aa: CASDPRLAQLSQEGTDTQYF
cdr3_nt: TGTGCCAGCGACCCCCGACTAGCACAACTGTCCCAGGAGGGCACAGATACGCAGTATTTT

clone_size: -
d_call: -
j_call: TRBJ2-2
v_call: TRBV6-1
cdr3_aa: CASSLPDTNTGELFF
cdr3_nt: TGTGCCAGCAGTTTACCCGACACGAACACCGGGGAGCTGTTTTTT

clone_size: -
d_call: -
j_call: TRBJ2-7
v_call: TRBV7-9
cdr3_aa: CASSHDYEQYF
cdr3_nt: TGTGCCAGCAGTCATGACTACGAGCAGTACTTC

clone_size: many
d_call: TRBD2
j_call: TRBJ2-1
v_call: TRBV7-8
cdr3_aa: CASSTPAELAGSGTYNEQFF
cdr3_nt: TGTGCCAGCAGCACACCCGCCGAGTTAGCGGGGAGTGGCACCTACAATGAGCAGTTCTTC

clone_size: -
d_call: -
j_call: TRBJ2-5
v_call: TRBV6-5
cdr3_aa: CASSYSGGYQETQYF
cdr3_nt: TGTGCCAGCAGTTACTCGGGAGGCTACCAAGAGACCCAGTACTTC

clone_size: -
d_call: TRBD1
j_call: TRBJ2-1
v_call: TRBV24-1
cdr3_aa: CATSDRQGVEQFF
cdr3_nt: TGTGCCACCAGTGATCGACAGGGGGTTGAGCAGTTCTTC

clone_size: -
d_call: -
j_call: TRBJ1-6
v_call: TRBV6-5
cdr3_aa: CASRPGRRSYNSPLHF
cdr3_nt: TGTGCCAGCAGACCGGGACGTCGGTCCTATAATTCACCCCTCCACTTT

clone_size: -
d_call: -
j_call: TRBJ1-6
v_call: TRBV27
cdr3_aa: CASSYSQNSPLHF
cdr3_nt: TGTGCCAGCAGTTACAGCCAGAATTCACCCCTCCACTTT

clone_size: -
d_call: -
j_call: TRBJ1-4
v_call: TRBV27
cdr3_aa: CASSLGGKKLFF
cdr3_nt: TGTGCCAGCAGCCTGGGGGGGAAAAAACTGTTTTTT

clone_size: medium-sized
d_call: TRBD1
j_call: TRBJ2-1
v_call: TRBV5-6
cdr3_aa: CASNPGTARGEQFF
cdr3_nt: TGTGCCAGCAACCCTGGGACAGCGCGTGGTGAGCAGTTCTTC

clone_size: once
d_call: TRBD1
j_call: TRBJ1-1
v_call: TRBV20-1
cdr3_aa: CSATHLFRQGNTEAFF
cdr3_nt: TGCAGTGCTACCCACCTCTTCCGACAGGGTAACACTGAAGCTTTCTTT

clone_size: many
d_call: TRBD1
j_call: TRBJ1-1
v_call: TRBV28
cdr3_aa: CASSLGTGGLDTEAFF
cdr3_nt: TGTGCCAGCAGTTTGGGAACAGGGGGCTTAGACACTGAAGCTTTCTTT

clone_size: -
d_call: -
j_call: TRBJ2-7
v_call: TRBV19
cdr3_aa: CASSMARDTHYEQYF
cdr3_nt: TGTGCCAGTAGTATGGCCCGGGACACCCACTACGAGCAGTACTTC

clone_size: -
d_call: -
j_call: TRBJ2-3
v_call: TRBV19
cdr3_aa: CAIGGPDGSSTDTQYF
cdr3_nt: TGTGCCATCGGGGGGCCCGACGGATCTAGCACAGATACGCAGTATTTT

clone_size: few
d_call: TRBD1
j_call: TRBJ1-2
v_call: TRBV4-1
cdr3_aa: CASSQDAGTGLNYGYTF
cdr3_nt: TGCGCCAGCAGCCAAGACGCCGGGACAGGGTTAAACTATGGCTACACCTTC

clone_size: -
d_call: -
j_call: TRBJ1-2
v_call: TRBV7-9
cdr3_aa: CASSLATARDGFRGYTF
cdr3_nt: TGTGCCAGCAGCTTAGCGACGGCTAGGGACGGGTTCCGCGGCTACACCTTC

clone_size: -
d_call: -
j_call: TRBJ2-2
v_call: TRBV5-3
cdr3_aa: CASSLGGGTWTTGELFF
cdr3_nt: TGTGCCAGCAGCTTGGGAGGGGGCACTTGGACCACCGGGGAGCTGTTTTTT

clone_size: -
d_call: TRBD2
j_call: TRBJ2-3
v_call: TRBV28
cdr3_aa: CASSLYGMGAGEGDTQYF
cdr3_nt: TGTGCCAGCAGTTTATACGGCATGGGAGCGGGGGAAGGAGATACGCAGTATTTT

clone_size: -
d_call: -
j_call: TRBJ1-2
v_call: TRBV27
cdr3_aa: CASSLRVSLYGYTF
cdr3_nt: TGTGCCAGCAGTTTAAGGGTCAGTCTTTATGGCTACACCTTC

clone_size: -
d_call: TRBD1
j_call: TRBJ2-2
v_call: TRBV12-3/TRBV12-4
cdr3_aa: CASSAWDRGRTGELFF
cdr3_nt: TGTGCCAGCAGCGCCTGGGACAGGGGGAGGACCGGGGAGCTGTTTTTT

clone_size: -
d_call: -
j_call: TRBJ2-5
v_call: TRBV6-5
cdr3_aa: CASKEAGAQETQYF
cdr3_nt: TGTGCCAGCAAGGAGGCAGGGGCCCAAGAGACCCAGTACTTC

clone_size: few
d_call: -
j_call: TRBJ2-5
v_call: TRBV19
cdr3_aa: CASSSRVRETQYF
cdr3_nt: TGTGCTTCGTCATCCAGAGTTCGGGAGACCCAGTACTTC

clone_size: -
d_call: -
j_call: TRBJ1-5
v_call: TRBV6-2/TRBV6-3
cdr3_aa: CASRYSGVPQHF
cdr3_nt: TGTGCCAGCAGGTACTCGGGGGTGCCCCAGCATTTT

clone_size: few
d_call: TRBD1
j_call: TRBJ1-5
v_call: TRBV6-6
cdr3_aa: CASSYDPQGVGEPQHF
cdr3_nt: TGTGCCAGCAGTTACGACCCGCAGGGGGTCGGGGAGCCCCAGCATTTT

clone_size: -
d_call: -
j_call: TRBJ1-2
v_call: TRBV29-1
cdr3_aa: CSVDRRGVYGYTF
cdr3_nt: TGCAGCGTTGACCGGCGGGGGGTCTATGGCTACACCTTC

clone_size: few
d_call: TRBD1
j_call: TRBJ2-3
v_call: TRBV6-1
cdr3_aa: CASSHGGTGGPTDTQYF
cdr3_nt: TGTGCCAGCTCCCACGGCGGGACAGGAGGCCCCACAGATACGCAGTATTTT

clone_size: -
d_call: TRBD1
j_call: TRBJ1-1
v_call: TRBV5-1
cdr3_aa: CASSPGQGGYRTEAFF
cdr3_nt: TGCGCCAGCAGCCCGGGACAGGGGGGTTATCGGACTGAAGCTTTCTTT

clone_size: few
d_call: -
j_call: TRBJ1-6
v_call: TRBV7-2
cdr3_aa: CASSLQGGPWSPLHF
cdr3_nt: TGTGCCAGCAGCTTACAGGGCGGCCCCTGGTCACCCCTCCACTTT

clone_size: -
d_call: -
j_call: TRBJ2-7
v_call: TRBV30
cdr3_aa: CAWTPGPKEQYF
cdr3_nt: TGTGCCTGGACCCCGGGACCAAAGGAGCAGTACTTC

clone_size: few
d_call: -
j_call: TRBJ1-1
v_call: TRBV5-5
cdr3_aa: CASSLGQNEAFF
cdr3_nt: TGTGCCAGCAGCTTGGGACAGAATGAAGCTTTCTTT

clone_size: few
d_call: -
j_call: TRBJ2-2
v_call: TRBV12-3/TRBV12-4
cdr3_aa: CASSRQSNTGELFF
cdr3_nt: TGTGCCAGCAGCCGACAGTCGAACACCGGGGAGCTGTTTTTT

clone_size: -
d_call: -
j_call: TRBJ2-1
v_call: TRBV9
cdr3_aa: CASSFKRDYNEQFF
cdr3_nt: TGTGCCAGCAGCTTCAAGAGGGACTACAATGAGCAGTTCTTC

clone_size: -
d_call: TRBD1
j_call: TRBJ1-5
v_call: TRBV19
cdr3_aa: CASRVEGQGAGTSNQPQHF
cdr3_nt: TGTGCCAGTAGGGTGGAGGGACAGGGGGCTGGAACGAGCAATCAGCCCCAGCATTTT

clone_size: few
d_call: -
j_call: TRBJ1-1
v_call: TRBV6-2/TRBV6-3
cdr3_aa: CASSWVGGEAFF
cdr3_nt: TGTGCCAGCAGTTGGGTAGGAGGTGAAGCTTTCTTT

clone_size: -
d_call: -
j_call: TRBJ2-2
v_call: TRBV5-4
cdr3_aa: CASSVGAGELFF
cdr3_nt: TGTGCCAGCAGCGTCGGGGCCGGGGAGCTGTTTTTT

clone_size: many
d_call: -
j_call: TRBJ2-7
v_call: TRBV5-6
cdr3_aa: CASSQGQNEQYF
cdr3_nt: TGTGCCAGCAGCCAGGGTCAGAACGAGCAGTACTTC

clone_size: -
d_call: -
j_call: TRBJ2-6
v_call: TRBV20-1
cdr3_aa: CSAREPGANVLTF
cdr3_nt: TGCAGTGCTAGAGAGCCCGGGGCCAACGTCCTGACTTTC

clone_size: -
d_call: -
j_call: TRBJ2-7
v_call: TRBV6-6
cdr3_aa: CASSSPPPGEQYF
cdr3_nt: TGTGCCAGCAGTTCCCCCCCCCCAGGCGAGCAGTACTTC

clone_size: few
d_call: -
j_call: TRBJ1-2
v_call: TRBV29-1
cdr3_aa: CSVERTGYGYTF
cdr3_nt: TGCAGCGTCGAAAGAACCGGATATGGCTACACCTTC

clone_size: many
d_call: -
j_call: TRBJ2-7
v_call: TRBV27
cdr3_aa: CASSLGGWDYEQYF
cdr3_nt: TGTGCCAGCAGTTTAGGAGGCTGGGACTACGAGCAGTACTTC

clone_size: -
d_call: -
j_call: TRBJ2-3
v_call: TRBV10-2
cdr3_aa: CASSESQGNTDTQYF
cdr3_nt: TGCGCCAGCAGTGAGTCGCAGGGGAACACAGATACGCAGTATTTT

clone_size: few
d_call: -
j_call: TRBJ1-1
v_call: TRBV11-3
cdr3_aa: CASRRALGAEAFF
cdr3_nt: TGTGCCAGCAGACGGGCCCTGGGCGCTGAAGCTTTCTTT

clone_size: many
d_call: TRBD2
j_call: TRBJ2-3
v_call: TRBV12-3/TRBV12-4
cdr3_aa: CASSFASGSTDTQYF
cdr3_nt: TGTGCCAGTAGTTTCGCTAGCGGGAGCACAGATACGCAGTATTTT

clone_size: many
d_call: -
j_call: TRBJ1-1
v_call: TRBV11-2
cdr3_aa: CASSHITVNTEAFF
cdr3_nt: TGTGCCAGCAGCCACATCACAGTGAACACTGAAGCTTTCTTT

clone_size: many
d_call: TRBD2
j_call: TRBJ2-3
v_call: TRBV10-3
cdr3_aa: CAISNYIRRERTDTQYF
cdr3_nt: TGTGCCATCAGCAACTACATCCGGCGGGAGCGGACAGATACGCAGTATTTT

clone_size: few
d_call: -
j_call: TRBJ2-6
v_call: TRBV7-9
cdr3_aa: CASRDTSSGANVLTF
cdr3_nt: TGTGCCAGCAGGGACACAAGCTCTGGGGCCAACGTCCTGACTTTC

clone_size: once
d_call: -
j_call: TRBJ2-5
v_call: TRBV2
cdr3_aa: CASWEDKETQYF
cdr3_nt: TGTGCCAGCTGGGAGGACAAAGAGACCCAGTACTTC

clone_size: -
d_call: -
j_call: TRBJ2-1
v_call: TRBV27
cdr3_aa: CASSLSNSDNEQFF
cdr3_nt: TGTGCCAGCAGTTTATCGAATTCTGACAATGAGCAGTTCTTC

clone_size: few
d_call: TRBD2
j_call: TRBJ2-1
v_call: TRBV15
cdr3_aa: CATSSLAGGRGNEQFF
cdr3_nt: TGTGCCACCAGCAGCCTAGCGGGGGGGCGGGGGAATGAGCAGTTCTTC

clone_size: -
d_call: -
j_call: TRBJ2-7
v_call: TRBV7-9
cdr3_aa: CASSPPGPPEQYF
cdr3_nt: TGTGCCAGCAGCCCGCCGGGACCCCCCGAGCAGTACTTC

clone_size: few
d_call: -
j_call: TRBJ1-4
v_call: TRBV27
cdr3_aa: CASSFTNEKLFF
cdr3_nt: TGTGCCAGCAGTTTCACTAATGAAAAACTGTTTTTT